These 27 T cell receptor beta chains were all obtained from the same sample, sequenced in a study of T cells after yellow fever vaccination. In TCRdb, the 5' RACE reads were re-called with MiXCR into one record per CDR3 protein. The table records around 300,000 distinct CDR3 sequences, approximately 4% of them present only once. The source was PBMCs, collected 15 days after the yellow fever booster vaccination. These TCRs come from a man in his late teens or twenties who received the YFV17D yellow fever vaccine.

The sample holds many counts of this clonotype. The V and J genes are TRBV5-1 and TRBJ2-3; TRBD2 matches 9 bases. With V trimmed by 1 base and J by 4 bases, 10 bases remained unmatched. This CDR3 comprises 17 residues. Germline V CDR1 and CDR2: SGHRS, YFSETQ. CDR3 in amino acids: CASSLSSGGGAPDTQYF. In DNA, the CDR3 is TGCGCCAGCAGCTTGTCGTCTGGCGGGGGGGCTCCAGATACGCAGTATTTT.

This clonotype was counted a few times. This CDR3 reads CASSLGTGTFQPQHF. The CDR3 nucleotides are TGTGCCAGCAGCTTAGGGACAGGGACGTTTCAGCCCCAGCATTTT. The V gene is TRBV7-9, the J gene TRBJ1-5; 8 bases fit TRBD1. CDR1 SEHNR and CDR2 FQNEAQ come from the germline V gene (reference sequence). Trimming removed 1 base from V and 6 bases from J; junction bases left unmatched: 5. This CDR3 has 15 residues.

V gene TRBV20-1 combines with J gene TRBJ1-1, with 7 positions matching TRBD1. This CDR3 has 14 residues. CDR1 DFQATT and CDR2 SNEGSKA come from the germline V gene (reference sequence). V was pared by 4 bases and J by 0 bases, with 5 bases of the junction left unmatched. The CDR3 region has the DNA TGCAGTGCTAACAGGGGACCGATGAACACTGAAGCTTTCTTT. As protein: CSANRGPMNTEAFF.

This chain connects TRBV6-6 to TRBJ1-6; 9 bases are a match to TRBD1. Germline lookup yields CDR1 MNHNY and CDR2 SVGAGI (reference sequence). The CDR3 runs 15 residues. Germline trimming cut 4 bases from V and 14 bases from J; bases unmatched to any gene: 12. The CDR3 loop is CASSSSGQGLRALHF. The CDR3 DNA sequence: TGTGCCAGCAGTTCGTCGGGACAGGGCCTTCGGGCCCTCCACTTT.

This sequence joins TRBV20-1 and TRBJ2-1, with TRBD2 identical over 10 bases. Germline V gives CDR1 DFQATT, CDR2 SNEGSKA (reference sequence). The CDR3 spans 15 residues. J was trimmed by 5 bases and V by 0 bases; bases with no gene match: 4. Written as DNA, the CDR3 is TGCAGTGCTAGAGAACCTAGCGGGGGAAACAATGAGCAGTTCTTC. Its protein is CSAREPSGGNNEQFF.

This clonotype was counted ten times or more. An end of the junction differs from the germline gene, which may be a read error. The rearrangement links TRBV12-3 or TRBV12-4 to TRBJ2-3; 10 positions match TRBD1. There are 15 residues in the CDR3. In DNA form, the CDR3 reads TGTGCCAGCAGCCGGGACAGGGGAGGCACAGAGACGCAGTATTTT. Translated: CASSRDRGGTETQYF.

This clonotype was counted ten times or more. The V and J genes are TRBV6-5 and TRBJ2-7; possible D gene TRBD1, 6 bases. The germline CDR1 and CDR2 sequences are MNHEY and SVGAGI. The CDR3 totals 13 residues. Trimming removed 4 bases at V and 3 bases at J, with 10 bases between. The CDR3 DNA is TGTGCCAGCAGTTCTGGGACACTCTACGAGCAGTACTTC. Protein: CASSSGTLYEQYF.

This clonotype was seen at least ten times. This rearrangement joins TRBV5-4 to TRBJ2-3; D ambiguous. Germline V CDR1 and CDR2: SGHNT, YYREEE (reference sequence). Between the trimmed V and J ends, which lost 0 bases and 2 bases, there was a span of 10 bases. This CDR3 spans 15 amino acids. This chain's CDR3 is CASSLASTHTDTQYF. As DNA, the CDR3 is TGTGCCAGCAGCTTGGCGTCTACCCACACAGATACGCAGTATTTT.

This clonotype was seen many times. V gene TRBV4-3 combines with J gene TRBJ1-1, with D uncertain. The V gene's germline CDR1 is LGHNA and CDR2 YSLEER. V gave up 4 bases and J gave up 3 bases, with 9 bases separating them. CDR3 length equals 13 residues. CDR3 protein: CASSPRRDTEAFF. In DNA form, the CDR3 reads TGCGCCAGCAGCCCGCGTAGGGACACTGAAGCTTTCTTT.

The rearrangement uses TRBV23-1 and TRBJ1-2; perhaps TRBD1 as D (5 bases). TRBV23-1 falls under the ORF class, with uncertain function. V was shortened by 1 base and J by 8 bases, with 11 bases between the two germline ends. There are 13 residues in the CDR3. This CDR3 is CASSQLWQGGYTF. The CDR3 coding sequence is TGCGCCAGCAGTCAATTGTGGCAGGGCGGCTACACCTTC.

This clonotype was seen at least ten times. The V call is TRBV2, the J call TRBJ2-7; D may correspond to TRBD1 or TRBD2 (5 bases each). Germline CDR1 SNHLY, CDR2 FYNNEI. V was cut by 6 bases and J by 2 bases, with 14 bases left in between. The CDR3 length is 14 residues. CDR3 DNA: TGTGCCAGCAGCTTGTATGGGACGACCTACGAGCAGTACTTC. Translation gives CASSLYGTTYEQYF.

This chain joins TRBV12-3 or TRBV12-4 and TRBJ2-2, with D maybe TRBD1 (6 bases). Trimming left V 5 bases short and J 4 bases short, with 11 bases between. The CDR3 extends over 14 amino acids. The CDR3 DNA follows: TGTGCCAGCAGTAAAACAGGGAGCACCGGGGAGCTGTTTTTT. It yields the protein CASSKTGSTGELFF.

This clonotype has ten or more counts. The chain is built from TRBV5-1 and TRBJ2-2, with D perhaps TRBD1 or TRBD2 (6 bases each). Per the germline V gene, CDR1 is SGHRS and CDR2 is YFSETQ. Trimming stripped 1 base from V and 6 bases from J, with 16 bases between. The CDR3 is 16 amino acids. Here the CDR3 reads CASSLRPVGGSGELFF. The CDR3 region has the DNA TGCGCCAGCAGCTTGAGGCCCGTGGGGGGCTCCGGGGAGCTGTTTTTT.

The chain carries TRBV7-2 and TRBJ2-3, with D uncertain. The CDR3 sequence is 14 residues long. The germline CDR1 and CDR2 sequences are SGHTA and FQGNSA. V lost 5 bases and J lost 1, with 10 bases in between. As DNA, the CDR3 is TGTGCCAGCAGCCCGAATGGCCGCACAGATACGCAGTATTTT. Protein sequence: CASSPNGRTDTQYF.

This clonotype was observed a handful of times. The V and J genes are TRBV4-1 and TRBJ1-6; no firm D call. The CDR3 runs to 14 residues. Trimming took off 4 bases at V and 9 bases at J, with 13 bases between the two ends. Germline V gene data show CDR1 as MGHRA and CDR2 as YSYEKL. This CDR3 is CASSLGLTASPLHF. CDR3 sequence (DNA): TGCGCCAGCAGCCTAGGACTGACCGCTTCACCCCTCCACTTT.

This clonotype was picked up many times. The rearrangement links TRBV24-1 to TRBJ2-2; tentative D call: TRBD1 (6 bases). Trimming left V 2 bases short and J 2 bases short, with 20 bases between. Germline V gene sequence: CDR1 KGHDR, CDR2 SFDVKD. The CDR3 runs 19 residues. CDR3 sequence reads: CATSDSLGGVGSNTGELFF. DNA for the CDR3: TGTGCCACCAGTGATTCGCTTGGGGGCGTGGGGAGCAACACCGGGGAGCTGTTTTTT.

The rearrangement joins TRBV5-1 to TRBJ2-3, with D uncertain. Germline CDR1 SGHRS, CDR2 YFSETQ. Trimming pared 3 bases from V and 7 bases from J, leaving 15 bases between. This CDR3 is 14 amino acids long. CDR3 DNA sequence: TGCGCCAGCAGCTCAGGACCTGGGCCAAATACGCAGTATTTT. The encoded protein is CASSSGPGPNTQYF.

This clonotype was observed at least ten times. This chain uses TRBV12-3 or TRBV12-4 with TRBJ1-1; no definite D call. CDR3 length equals 13 residues. V lost 6 bases and J 8 bases, leaving 16 bases between the germline ends. CDR3 amino acids: CASSAGRTTEAFF. DNA for the CDR3: TGTGCCAGCAGCGCCGGACGGACTACAGAAGCTTTCTTT.

This rearrangement joins TRBV7-2 to TRBJ2-2; 8 nucleotides align to TRBD1. CDR1 and CDR2 from the germline V gene are SGHTA and FQGNSA. Trimming cost V 0 bases and J 2 bases; bases outside gene matches: 2. The CDR3 contains 16 residues. CDR3 nucleotide sequence: TGTGCCAGCAGCTTAGCCGCAGGGGGCAACACCGGGGAGCTGTTTTTT. Amino acid sequence: CASSLAAGGNTGELFF.

This clonotype was counted a few times. This sequence joins TRBV11-2 and TRBJ1-2, with unresolved D. CDR3 length equals 13 residues. Germline V gene lookup returns CDR1 SGHAT and CDR2 FQNNGV. Between the trimmed V and J ends, which lost 5 bases and 2 bases, there was a span of 9 bases. CDR3 sequence reads: CASSPLENYGYTF. The CDR3, as DNA: TGTGCCAGCAGCCCGTTAGAGAACTATGGCTACACCTTC.

This clonotype was found many times. V usage is TRBV6-2 or TRBV6-3 and J usage is TRBJ1-6; D unclear. Trimming cost V 5 bases and J 13 bases, with 9 bases left between them. CDR1 MNHEY and CDR2 SVGEGT come from the germline V gene. The CDR3 covers 11 residues. The chain's CDR3 is CASSDGAPLHF. The CDR3 DNA reads as TGTGCCAGCAGTGACGGAGCTCCCCTCCACTTT.

This clonotype was detected ten times or more. The rearrangement uses TRBV7-3 and TRBJ2-1, with D perhaps TRBD1 or TRBD2 (5 bases each). V was shortened by 5 bases and J by 2 bases, with 13 bases between the two germline ends. Germline V gene sequence: CDR1 SGHTA, CDR2 FQGTGA. The CDR3 extends over 15 amino acids. DNA for the CDR3: TGTGCCAGCAGCCCCGGGGCGGGTCCCTACAATGAGCAGTTCTTC. Encoded protein: CASSPGAGPYNEQFF. Looking up the rest from reference TRBV7-3 and TRBJ2-1 gives the full variable domain: GAGVSQTPSNKVTEKGKYVELRCDPISGHTALYWYRQSLGQGPEFLIYFQGTGAADDSGLPNDRFFAVRPEGSVSTLKIQRTERGDSAVYLCASSPGAGPYNEQFFGPGTRLTVL.

This clonotype was seen ten or more times. The genes are TRBV5-1 and TRBJ1-2; TRBD1 might be the D (6 bases). Germline V gives CDR1 SGHRS, CDR2 YFSETQ. The V and J ends lost 3 bases and 8 bases respectively, with 20 bases between them. CDR3 length: 15 amino acids. In nucleotides, the CDR3 is TGCGCCAGCAGCTCGATGACAGGATTTTTTATCGGCTACACCTTC. Translated, it gives CASSSMTGFFIGYTF.

The gene calls are TRBV12-3 or TRBV12-4 and TRBJ1-2; D remains unclear. Trimming stripped 3 bases from V and 4 bases from J, with 12 bases between. The CDR3 totals 14 residues. CDR3 bases: TGTGCCAGCAGTTTTCTCGGTGTGGGCTATGGCTACACCTTC. It yields the protein CASSFLGVGYGYTF.

The chain uses TRBV12-3 or TRBV12-4 and TRBJ1-1, with 11 bases aligning to TRBD1. The CDR3 sequence is 12 residues long. The V and J ends lost 7 bases and 10 bases, in that order; junction bases with no gene match: 5. In DNA, the CDR3 is TGTGCCAGCAACCAGGGGACAGGGGGAGCTTTCTTT. Translating it yields CASNQGTGGAFF.

This clonotype was counted between two and nine times. This chain joins TRBV20-1 and TRBJ1-2; no definite D call. Germline CDR1 is DFQATT and CDR2 is SNEGSKA (reference sequence). The CDR3 spans 13 residues. Trimming stripped 3 bases from V and 4 bases from J, with 12 bases between. The CDR3 nucleotides are TGCAGTGCTAGTCTAGCCGGTGGCTATGGCTACACCTTC. This translates into CSASLAGGYGYTF.

This clonotype was recorded at least ten times. J is TRBJ1-2 and V is TRBV5-1; 9 bases align to TRBD1. This CDR3 has 14 amino acids. CDR1 is SGHRS and CDR2 is YFSETQ in the germline V gene. After removal of 5 bases from V and 4 bases from J, the junction contained 6 bases not matched to a gene. The CDR3 DNA sequence: TGCGCCAGCAGGACGGGACAGGGCATCTATGGCTACACCTTC. It encodes CASRTGQGIYGYTF.